These T cell receptor beta chains were read from a single sample in a study of T cell repertoires in cytomegalovirus infection. TCRdb independently ran MiXCR on the reads; one entry per CDR3 protein. The profile shows 400,000 to 600,000 distinct CDR3 sequences, approximately 40% of them singletons. These receptors have no known antigen. The sequencing used cultured PBMCs, collected from culture after CMV antigen stimulation. The receptor source for this set is a human donor in good health (CMV status not recorded). Some clones in this sample may be carry-over from other donors' samples. CDR3s include the opening cysteine and the closing phenylalanine or tryptophan. The D gene is left open where the match is weak. Rows give clone size only sometimes, using once, few, many, or a class for an expanded clone.

v_gene	d_gene	j_gene	abundance	CDR3aa
TRBV12-3/TRBV12-4	TRBD2	TRBJ2-2	few	CASSPGLAPLGRPGELFF
TRBV7-2	-	TRBJ1-1	-	CASSLSRSTEAFF
TRBV11-1	TRBD2	TRBJ2-1	-	CASSLGAGGKDEQFF
TRBV19	TRBD2	TRBJ2-5	-	CASSPSGGVETQYF
TRBV6-1	-	TRBJ2-1	-	CASSEAHVSSYNEQFF
TRBV7-2	TRBD1	TRBJ1-1	-	CASTQNRGYTEAFF
TRBV7-6	TRBD2	TRBJ2-2	few	CASSSLAGKTGELFF
TRBV6-1	-	TRBJ2-1	few	CASSDGVGRGANEQFF
TRBV4-3	-	TRBJ1-3	-	CASSQDKADTIYF
TRBV5-4	TRBD2	TRBJ2-1	few	CASRSGPGLAAYNEQFF
TRBV19	TRBD2	TRBJ2-1	-	CASSVGLAGGRGYNEQFF
TRBV7-9	TRBD1	TRBJ2-7	-	CASSFMARGTEQYF
TRBV12-3/TRBV12-4	-	TRBJ1-4	few	CASSSTAGNEKLFF
TRBV7-8	-	TRBJ1-2	few	CASSFGELYNYGYTF
TRBV7-2	-	TRBJ2-5	few	CASTSMVEETQYF
TRBV7-2	-	TRBJ2-1	few	CASSFLRGTNEQFF
TRBV6-1	TRBD1	TRBJ2-6	-	CASSVQGASGANVLTF
TRBV12-3/TRBV12-4	-	TRBJ2-4	few	CASSYRLGRAKNIQYF
TRBV20-1	-	TRBJ1-1	few	CSAREDRYTEAFF
TRBV6-5	-	TRBJ1-1	few	CASRGRVKTEAFF
TRBV7-2	-	TRBJ1-3	few	CASSLAGVDRAGNTIYF
TRBV7-6	TRBD1	TRBJ1-4	-	CASSTDRGLEKLFF
TRBV12-3/TRBV12-4	-	TRBJ1-5	many	CASSPGQGSNQPQHF
TRBV12-3/TRBV12-4	-	TRBJ2-3	-	CASNVLLAGDTQYF
TRBV7-2	-	TRBJ2-6	-	CASTTQVAGANVLTF
TRBV7-2	-	TRBJ2-5	-	CASSPRSGGETQYF
TRBV29-1	-	TRBJ1-2	once	CSVATGTSYGYTF
TRBV7-2	TRBD2	TRBJ2-1	once	CASSLLAGPWGEQFF
TRBV12-3/TRBV12-4	TRBD2	TRBJ2-3	-	CASSPSGRAGDTQYF
TRBV12-3/TRBV12-4	TRBD2	TRBJ2-1	few	CASRSNSGSSYNEQFF
TRBV7-9	TRBD1	TRBJ1-3	many	CASSQDRDPRSGNTIYF
TRBV19	TRBD2	TRBJ2-5	-	CASSILWLAGEETQYF
TRBV6-5	-	TRBJ2-7	-	CASSSSGGGFYEQYF
TRBV6-5	-	TRBJ2-7	few	CASRPGTHSYEQYF
TRBV4-1	TRBD1	TRBJ1-4	few	CASRGQGRNEKLFF
TRBV24-1	-	TRBJ2-5	-	CATSVAGLETQYF
TRBV2	-	TRBJ2-7	-	CASSEWLPSPAKQYF
TRBV7-8	-	TRBJ1-2	many	CASSQRQAKRYGYTF
TRBV5-4	-	TRBJ2-5	few	CASSQQQGSEETQYF
TRBV13	TRBD2	TRBJ2-1	-	CASSWGGLADSEQFF
TRBV10-3	TRBD2	TRBJ2-1	few	CAIQAGELNEQFF
TRBV7-9	-	TRBJ1-3	many	CASSLAKAGQRENTIYF
TRBV19	-	TRBJ2-6	-	CASSGRETGANVLTF
TRBV11-2	-	TRBJ1-1	few	CASTPSGFTEAFF
TRBV12-3/TRBV12-4	-	TRBJ2-3	-	CASSHRELADTQYF
TRBV12-3/TRBV12-4	TRBD2	TRBJ2-5	few	CASSPRGVAGGGTQYF
TRBV6-1	TRBD2	TRBJ2-5	few	CASSEDGRLAGGQETQYF
TRBV5-1	TRBD1	TRBJ1-2	-	CASSPGGQGSIYGYTF
TRBV11-3	TRBD1	TRBJ2-3	-	CASSLGTGGDTQYF
TRBV7-9	-	TRBJ2-5	-	CASSFRRTQYF
TRBV12-3/TRBV12-4	TRBD1	TRBJ1-3	-	CASSGGDRDPLGNTIYF
TRBV7-2	-	TRBJ2-7	few	CASSRTGTDYEQYF
TRBV2	-	TRBJ2-1	-	CASSDETGGPNEQFF
TRBV27	-	TRBJ2-7	-	CASSRRGLEEQYF
TRBV4-3	TRBD2	TRBJ2-3	-	CASSQVSTGGADTQYF
TRBV10-3	-	TRBJ2-7	-	CAIGVGEAYEQYF
TRBV4-1	-	TRBJ1-1	-	CASSQGRGGGLAFF
TRBV7-2	-	TRBJ2-2	few	CASSSTGAMVRELFF
TRBV29-1	-	TRBJ1-1	-	CSVEGTEAFF